This TCR beta chain emerged from a study of T cell responses to AZD1222 COVID-19 vaccine. Second-dose recipients at about 4 or about 12 weeks were treated as one pooled group. The assay was immunoSEQ multiplex PCR, and TCRdb's table has in-frame clones only and misses some. Counted here are tens of thousands of clones, 89% occurring once; the ten biggest clones make up about 5%. Study-wide findings and caveats: Seropositivity was recorded at baseline in only a handful of AZD1222 recipients. Following two doses of AZD1222, Spike-specific TCR breadth and depth rose.

To note about this clone: Antigen unknown.

Trimming removed 4 bases from V and 8 bases from J, with 14 bases in between. The CDR3 runs 13 residues. Germline V gene data show CDR1 as SNHLY and CDR2 as FYNNEI. This receptor was identified in an adult who received the AZD1222 COVID-19 vaccine. The J gene is TRBJ1-2, the V gene TRBV2; D possibly corresponds to TRBD1 (6 bases). Material: peripheral blood, obtained 28 days after the second AZD1222 dose. The CDR3 DNA sequence: TGTGCCAGCAGTGCAGGGGAATCAAGGGGCTACACCTTC. Translating gives CASSAGESRGYTF.